The clone carrying this T cell receptor beta chain has just a few counts. The antigen remains undetermined. V dropped 6 bases and J dropped 11 bases, with 19 bases sitting between them. Germline-derived CDR1 and CDR2 are SNHLY and FYNNEI. CDR3 length: 13 residues. The entry originates in a study of CD8 T cells in ankylosing spondylitis. Study-wide results and caveats: Disease-linked clones were reportedly significantly enriched in matched ankylosing spondylitis synovial fluid. Roughly eight highly homologous variants made up a TCR beta motif that seemed to typify ankylosing spondylitis blood.

Quantitative 5'-RACE with molecular barcodes generated TCR beta libraries. TCRdb reanalysed the 5' RACE reads using MiXCR and keeps one entry per CDR3 protein. The profile shows nearly 350,000 distinct CDR3 sequences, roughly 14% of them singletons. Sequenced input: blood, either unsorted or a sorted T cell fraction (not recorded which). The chain employs TRBV2 and TRBJ1-1; TRBD1 might be the D (5 bases). The clonotype originates from a male donor with ankylosing spondylitis or in good health (not recorded which). CDR3 in DNA: TGTGCCAGCAGCCGGGACCCCCGGTCAAGCGCTTTCTTT. This sequence encodes CASSRDPRSSAFF.